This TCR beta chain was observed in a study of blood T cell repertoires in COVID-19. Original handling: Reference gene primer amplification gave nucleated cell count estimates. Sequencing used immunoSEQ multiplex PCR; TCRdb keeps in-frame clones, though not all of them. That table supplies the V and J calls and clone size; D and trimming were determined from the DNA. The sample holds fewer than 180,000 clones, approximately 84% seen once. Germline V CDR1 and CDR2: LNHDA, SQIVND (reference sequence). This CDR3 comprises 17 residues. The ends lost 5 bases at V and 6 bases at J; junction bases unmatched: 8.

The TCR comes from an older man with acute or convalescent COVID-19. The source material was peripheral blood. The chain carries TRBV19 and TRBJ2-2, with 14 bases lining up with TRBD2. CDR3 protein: CASSSSTSGRGAGELFF. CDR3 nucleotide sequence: TGTGCCAGTAGTTCGTCGACTAGCGGGAGGGGGGCCGGGGAGCTGTTTTTT.